This T cell receptor beta chain was recovered during a study of T cell responses to AZD1222 COVID-19 vaccine. This clone was recorded only once. Germline V gene data show CDR1 as MNHEY and CDR2 as SVGEGT. Trimming removed 5 bases from V and 10 bases from J, with 21 bases in between. The CDR3 covers 15 residues. Measured with immunoSEQ multiplex PCR; TCRdb has only the in-frame clones, and not every one. The data contain under 120,000 clones, roughly 90% of them singletons. The clonotype was recovered from an adult in good health. The chain joins TRBV6-2 or TRBV6-3 to TRBJ2-1; possibly TRBD1 or TRBD2 for D (6 bases each). The sample was peripheral blood, taken on day 0 of AZD1222 vaccination. CDR3 protein: CASSKSRPGAGEQFF. As DNA, the CDR3 is TGTGCCAGCAGTAAGTCTCGTCCAGGGGCGGGGGAGCAGTTCTTC.